Below, one T cell receptor beta chain is given with its context. This entry belongs to a study of blood T cell repertoires in COVID-19. Study overall: PBMCs, B-cell-depleted T cells, or T cells were the source of the cDNA or gDNA that made up the material.

As originally analysed: Amplified reference gene primers provided the basis for estimating nucleated cell counts. Method: immunoSEQ multiplex PCR; TCRdb's copy keeps in-frame clones and lacks some. V and J calls and clone size come straight from that table; D and trimming were deduced from the DNA. Among roughly 100,000 clones listed, roughly nine tenths were seen once. CDR3 length: 12 amino acids. The germline V and J ends were trimmed by 7 bases and 3 bases, with 9 bases remaining between them. Per germline, CDR1 MNHNY and CDR2 SVGAGI (reference sequence). The sequenced sample consisted of peripheral blood. This chain connects TRBV6-6 to TRBJ1-1, with D tentatively TRBD1 (5 bases). This clonotype originated in a woman between 50 and 59 years old with COVID-19, enrolled during active disease. The CDR3 region is CASTLGDTEAFF. DNA of the CDR3: TGTGCCAGCACCTTAGGGGACACTGAAGCTTTCTTT.